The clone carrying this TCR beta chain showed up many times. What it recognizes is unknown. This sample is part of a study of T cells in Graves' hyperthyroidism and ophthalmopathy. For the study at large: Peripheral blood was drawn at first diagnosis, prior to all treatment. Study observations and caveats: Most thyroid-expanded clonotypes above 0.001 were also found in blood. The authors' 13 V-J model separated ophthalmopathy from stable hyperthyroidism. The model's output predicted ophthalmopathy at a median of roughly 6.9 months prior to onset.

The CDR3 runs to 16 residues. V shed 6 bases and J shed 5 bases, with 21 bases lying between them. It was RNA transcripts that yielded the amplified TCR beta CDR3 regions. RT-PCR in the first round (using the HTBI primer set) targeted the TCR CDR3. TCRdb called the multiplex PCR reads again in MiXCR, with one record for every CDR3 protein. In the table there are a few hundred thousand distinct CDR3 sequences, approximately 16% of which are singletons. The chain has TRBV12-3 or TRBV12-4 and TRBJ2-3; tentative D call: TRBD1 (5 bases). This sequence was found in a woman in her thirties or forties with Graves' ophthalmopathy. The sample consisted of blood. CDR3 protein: CASSDIVVGVRDTQYF. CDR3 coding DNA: TGTGCCAGCAGCGACATAGTGGTAGGGGTTAGAGATACGCAGTATTTT.